This entry is about one T cell receptor beta chain. The antigen remains undetermined. The cDNA had a unique molecular identifier and a template-switch universal primer site. TCRdb processed the 5' RACE reads anew with MiXCR; each CDR3 protein has one entry. The sample contains 350,000 or so distinct CDR3 sequences, 7% to 9.5% of which appear only once. The entry originates in a study of identical twins. Notes on the study in general: Diverse VJ usage suggested most zero-insertion clonotypes were not invariant T cells. Fewer insertions were carried by abundant cord blood beta clonotypes, but none was seen in memory repertoires.

The length of the CDR3 is 18 residues. V shed 3 bases and J 7 bases; nucleotides not matched to a gene: 19. Only healthy Caucasians were included as donors. The sequence was obtained from a woman in her forties or fifties in good health. The chain couples TRBV12-3 or TRBV12-4 to TRBJ2-5; 8 nucleotides agree with TRBD2. The sequencing sample was made of naive T cells sorted from blood. CDR3 amino acids: CASSLGFGGLEEKGTQYF. The CDR3 coding sequence is TGTGCCAGCAGTTTGGGCTTCGGGGGACTAGAAGAAAAAGGGACCCAGTACTTC.